These 22 T cell receptor beta chains came from one sample sequenced in a study of T cell responses to AZD1222 COVID-19 vaccine. This table comes from immunoSEQ multiplex PCR, and its TCRdb copy is limited to in-frame clones, with some not included. The data hold 150,000 or so clones, with around 93% observed a single time. Sequenced here: peripheral blood, sampled on day 0 of AZD1222 vaccination. The receptor source for this set is an adult in good health.

This chain uses TRBV29-1 with TRBJ2-1; TRBD2 might be the D (6 bases). CDR1 and CDR2 from the germline V gene are SQVTM and ANQGSEA. This CDR3 is 12 amino acids long. V shed 3 bases and J shed 10 bases, with 13 bases lying between them. The CDR3 sequence: CSVERLRGEQFF. CDR3 DNA: TGCAGCGTTGAGAGACTACGGGGGGAGCAGTTCTTC.

J is TRBJ2-7 and V is TRBV7-2, with D possibly matching TRBD1 (6 bases). There are 16 residues in the CDR3. CDR1 and CDR2 (germline): SGHTA, FQGNSA. V dropped 1 base and J dropped 0 bases, with 13 bases sitting between them. The CDR3 protein is CASSLDRGGSSYEQYF. CDR3 DNA sequence: TGTGCCAGCAGCTTAGATCGTGGGGGCAGCTCCTACGAGCAGTACTTC.

The gene calls are TRBV6-5 and TRBJ2-7; possibly TRBD1 or TRBD2 for D (6 bases each). This CDR3 spans 15 amino acids. Germline CDR1 and CDR2: MNHEY and SVGAGI. Trimming shortened V by 11 bases and J by 2 bases, and 22 bases separated the two germline ends. The CDR3 is CAASTRGRAPYEQYF. CDR3 DNA: TGTGCCGCCAGTACCCGGGGGCGGGCCCCCTACGAGCAGTACTTC.

With regard to this clone: Additional DNA sequences in this sample encode the identical CDR3. CDR3 DNA: TGTGCCAGCAGCTCCTCCTACGAGCAGTACTTC. It encodes CASSSSYEQYF. This sequence joins TRBV5-4 and TRBJ2-7; D is ambiguous. V dropped 3 bases and J dropped 0 bases, with 1 base sitting between them. This CDR3 is built from 11 residues. Germline-derived CDR1 and CDR2 are SGHNT and YYREEE (reference sequence). The full variable domain, with the rest looked up from reference TRBV5-4 and TRBJ2-7, is ETGVTQSPTHLIKTRGQQVTLRCSSQSGHNTVSWYQQALGQGPQFIFQYYREEENGRGNFPPRFSGLQFPNYSSELNVNALELDDSALYLCASSSSYEQYFGPGTRLTVT.

The chain recombines TRBV6-2 or TRBV6-3 with TRBJ2-7; D is unresolved. Per germline, CDR1 MNHEY and CDR2 SVGEGT. The CDR3 has 16 amino acids. The V gene lost 6 bases and the J gene lost 3 bases, with 21 bases spanning the gap. The CDR3 DNA is TGTGCCAGCAGCCGTTACCGGGCCTCAGTAGGCTACGAGCAGTACTTC. Its protein product is CASSRYRASVGYEQYF.

The gene calls are TRBV29-1 and TRBJ1-2, with 8 bases fitting TRBD1. With V trimmed by 7 bases and J by 0 bases, 7 bases remained unmatched. The CDR3 runs to 14 residues. Germline lookup yields CDR1 SQVTM and CDR2 ANQGSEA. CDR3 protein: CSGGPGGPNYGYTF. Here the CDR3 DNA reads TGCAGCGGGGGTCCAGGGGGCCCTAACTATGGCTACACCTTC.

The V gene is TRBV6-5, the J gene TRBJ2-7; tentatively, D is TRBD2 (5 bases). The CDR3 length is 11 residues. V dropped 8 bases and J dropped 7 bases, with 12 bases sitting between them. Per the germline V gene, CDR1 is MNHEY and CDR2 is SVGAGI. Here the CDR3 reads CASGRAREQYF. In DNA form, the CDR3 reads TGTGCCAGCGGGCGGGCGAGGGAGCAGTACTTC.

V is TRBV30 and J is TRBJ1-3; possibly TRBD1 for D (5 bases). CDR3 length: 14 residues. Germline V gives CDR1 GTSNPN, CDR2 SVGIG (reference sequence). The V gene lost 4 bases and the J gene lost 2 bases, with 12 bases spanning the gap. The chain's CDR3 is CAWTRDATGNTIYF. The CDR3 DNA reads TGTGCCTGGACGCGGGACGCCACTGGAAACACCATATATTTT.

The chain couples TRBV3-1 (or the pseudogene TRBV3-2) to TRBJ1-5, with D possibly matching TRBD1 (5 bases). CDR1 and CDR2 (germline): LGHDT, YNNKEL (reference sequence). CDR3 size: 15 residues. V was trimmed by 3 bases and J by 3 bases, leaving 12 bases between them. The CDR3 spells CASSQGGRNNQPQHF. For the CDR3, the DNA is TGTGCCAGCAGCCAGGGGGGACGGAACAATCAGCCCCAGCATTTT.

The genes are TRBV30 and TRBJ1-3; D not certain. From germline, CDR1 is GTSNPN and CDR2 SVGIG (reference sequence). V lost 5 bases, J lost 9 bases, and 20 bases lay in between. This CDR3 is 14 amino acids long. CDR3: CAWGEPPRHGTIYF. CDR3 sequence (DNA): TGTGCCTGGGGGGAGCCCCCCCGCCATGGCACCATATATTTT. Full variable domain (outside the CDR3, taken from reference TRBV30 and TRBJ1-3): SQTIHQWPATLVQPVGSPLSLECTVEGTSNPNLYWYRQAAGRGLQLLFYSVGIGQISSEVPQNLSASRPQDRQFILSSKKLLLSDSGFYLCAWGEPPRHGTIYFGEGSWLTVV.

The genes are TRBV7-2 and TRBJ1-2; D is undetermined. The ends were cut back, 5 bases at V and 4 bases at J, with 17 bases in the middle. The germline CDR1 and CDR2 sequences are SGHTA and FQGNSA. The CDR3 is 15 residues long. For the CDR3, the DNA is TGTGCCAGCAGCGGAAGAATCCAATGGGTCTATGGCTACACCTTC. It specifies CASSGRIQWVYGYTF.

Concerning this clone: At the DNA level, this CDR3 is encoded by other sequences in the same sample as well. V gene TRBV6-5 combines with J gene TRBJ1-1; 7 bases match TRBD1. CDR1 is MNHEY, CDR2 SVGAGI, per germline. V shed 4 bases and J 1 base; nucleotides not matched to a gene: 3. The CDR3 runs 14 residues. The CDR3 is CASSLGTANTEAFF. The DNA of the CDR3 is TGTGCCAGCAGTTTAGGGACAGCGAACACTGAAGCTTTCTTT.

Details on this clone: A read error may produce the germline difference seen at one junction end. J is TRBJ1-2 and V is TRBV19, with 9 bases fitting TRBD1. Germline V gives CDR1 LNHDA, CDR2 SQIVND (reference sequence). This CDR3 is 14 amino acids long. This CDR3 is CASSIGGTGIPTDF. The CDR3 coding sequence is TGTGCCAGTAGTATAGGCGGGACAGGGATTCCCACCGACTTC.

The chain employs TRBV11-2 and TRBJ1-2; 11 nucleotides match TRBD1. Germline V lookup: CDR1 SGHAT, CDR2 FQNNGV. With V trimmed by 1 base and J by 5 bases, 3 bases remained unmatched. The CDR3 runs 15 residues. CDR3 region: CASSLGGQGVYGYTF. The CDR3 DNA sequence: TGTGCCAGCAGCTTAGGGGGACAGGGGGTATATGGCTACACCTTC.

This chain uses TRBV19 with TRBJ1-2; 10 nucleotides match TRBD1. After removal of 8 bases from V and 7 bases from J, the junction contained 10 bases not matched to a gene. Germline assignment: CDR1 LNHDA and CDR2 SQIVND (reference sequence). This CDR3 is 14 amino acids long. The CDR3 bases are TGTGCCAGTCGGCCTAGACAGGGGGCCTCTGGCTACACCTTC. Translating gives CASRPRQGASGYTF.

The chain employs TRBV4-1 and TRBJ1-4; maybe TRBD1 (6 bases). V was cut by 1 base and J by 8 bases, with 11 bases left in between. Germline lookup yields CDR1 MGHRA and CDR2 YSYEKL. The CDR3 has 14 residues. CDR3 region: CASSQGYRDEKLFF. The CDR3 nucleotides read TGCGCCAGCAGCCAAGGTTACAGGGACGAAAAACTGTTTTTT.

The chain uses TRBV11-3 and TRBJ1-3; no clear D gene. The CDR3 is 12 amino acids. V lost 5 bases, J lost 9 bases, and 11 bases lay in between. Per the germline V gene, CDR1 is SGHNT and CDR2 is YENEEA. In DNA, the CDR3 is TGTGCCAGCAGCCTTGCTTCTGGCACCATATATTTT. Its translation is CASSLASGTIYF.

The CDR3 DNA sequence: TGTGCCAGCAGCTTGGTCCAGCTTAGGCAGTACTTC. Its protein is CASSLVQLRQYF. The chain is built from TRBV5-8 and TRBJ2-7; D not certain. V shed 0 bases and J shed 9 bases, with 10 bases lying between them. The CDR3 totals 12 residues. Germline lookup yields CDR1 SGHTS and CDR2 YDEGEE.

The V gene is TRBV7-9, the J gene TRBJ1-5; 8 bases agree with TRBD1. CDR1 is SEHNR, CDR2 FQNEAQ, per germline (reference sequence). V was pared by 6 bases and J by 7 bases, with 5 bases of the junction left unmatched. The CDR3 runs to 13 residues. CDR3 in amino acids: CASRQGAGQPQHF. As DNA, the CDR3 is TGTGCCAGCAGGCAGGGGGCAGGACAGCCCCAGCATTTT.

This chain links TRBV7-2 with TRBJ1-5; a weak D match, TRBD1 (6 bases). The CDR3 consists of 15 residues. CDR1 SGHTA and CDR2 FQGNSA come from the germline V gene. Trimming took 5 bases from V and 4 from J, leaving 15 bases between them. CDR3 in amino acids: CASSLDTGYNQPQHF. Here the CDR3 DNA reads TGTGCCAGCAGCCTAGATACAGGGTATAATCAGCCCCAGCATTTT.

The chain recombines TRBV7-9 with TRBJ1-1; tentative D call: TRBD1 (6 bases). The CDR3 extends over 18 amino acids. CDR1 is SEHNR, CDR2 FQNEAQ, per germline (reference sequence). Trimming left V 7 bases short and J 2 bases short, with 26 bases between. The chain's CDR3 is CASITIPKRRGKNTEAFF. The CDR3 DNA is TGTGCCAGCATCACTATCCCTAAAAGGAGGGGGAAAAACACTGAAGCTTTCTTT.

The chain uses TRBV5-1 and TRBJ2-7; D unresolved. The germline V and J ends were trimmed by 3 bases and 6 bases, with 10 bases remaining between them. The CDR3 spans 12 residues. The germline CDR1 and CDR2 sequences are SGHRS and YFSETQ. CDR3 loop: CASSWTDGEQYF. The DNA for the CDR3 is TGCGCCAGCAGCTGGACCGACGGCGAGCAGTACTTC.